Below are 17 T cell receptor beta chains sequenced from a single sample in a study of blood T cell repertoires in COVID-19. Sequencing was performed with immunoSEQ multiplex PCR; in TCRdb, only in-frame clones are kept and a portion is missing. The sample yields a few hundred thousand clones, roughly 86% seen once. Sequencing was performed on peripheral blood. These receptors came from a woman aged 50 to 60 with COVID-19, enrolled during active disease.

This clone was picked up a small number of times. V is TRBV4-3 and J is TRBJ2-1; D ambiguous. In germline, CDR1 is LGHNA, CDR2 YSLEER. V was cut by 4 bases and J by 8 bases, with 9 bases left in between. The CDR3 is made up of 12 amino acids. The CDR3 DNA follows: TGCGCCAGCAGCCGCTTTCGGGATGAGCAGTTCTTC. It codes for CASSRFRDEQFF.

The gene calls are TRBV27 and TRBJ1-5; weak D call: TRBD1 (6 bases). There are 14 residues in the CDR3. Per germline, CDR1 MNHEY and CDR2 SMNVEV (reference sequence). V shed 6 bases and J shed 7 bases, with 16 bases lying between them. The CDR3 loop reads CASSSLTGPQPQHF. CDR3 in DNA: TGTGCCAGCAGCTCTCTTACAGGGCCCCAGCCCCAGCATTTT.

Regarding this clone: Other DNA sequences within the sample encode an identical CDR3. This chain links TRBV10-3 with TRBJ2-7; 8 bases fit TRBD1. This CDR3 is 14 amino acids long. CDR1 and CDR2 (germline): ENHRY, SYGVKD. V shed 6 bases, J shed 0 bases, and the junction held 4 bases outside the gene matches. This CDR3 is CAISPGQGSYEQYF. In nucleotides, the CDR3 is TGTGCCATCAGCCCCGGACAGGGCTCCTACGAGCAGTACTTC.

The chain employs TRBV9 and TRBJ1-1; D not certain. The ends were cut back, 0 bases at V and 6 bases at J, with 9 bases in the middle. Germline CDR1 is SGDLS and CDR2 is YYNGEE. This CDR3 comprises 13 residues. The CDR3 loop reads CASSVVADAEAFF. The CDR3 region has the DNA TGTGCCAGCAGCGTAGTGGCTGATGCTGAAGCTTTCTTT.

CDR3 DNA sequence: TGTGCCAGCAGCTTAGATCGGGACTGCAGCTCCTACGAGCAGTACGTC. Residues: CASSLDRDCSSYEQYV. The chain has TRBV11-3 and TRBJ2-7; D may be TRBD2 (6 bases). CDR1 and CDR2 from the germline V gene are SGHNT and YENEEA. The CDR3 extends over 16 amino acids. The V and J ends lost 0 bases and 0 bases respectively, with 12 bases between them.

The chain is built from TRBV3-1 (or the pseudogene TRBV3-2) and TRBJ1-4; no clear D gene. The V gene lost 1 base and the J gene lost 7 bases, with 10 bases spanning the gap. The CDR3 has 14 amino acids. Germline V gives CDR1 LGHDT, CDR2 YNNKEL (reference sequence). The DNA for the CDR3 is TGTGCCAGCAGCCAAGGCAGGCTTTCTGAAAAACTGTTTTTT. It codes for CASSQGRLSEKLFF.

The V and J genes are TRBV6-1 and TRBJ1-5; D remains unclear. This CDR3 spans 16 amino acids. CDR1 and CDR2 (germline): MNHNS, SASEGT. Trimming shortened V by 1 base and J by 0 bases, and 10 bases separated the two germline ends. CDR3 amino acids: CASSEGSQNSNQPQHF. Written as DNA, the CDR3 is TGTGCCAGCAGTGAAGGGAGCCAGAATAGCAATCAGCCCCAGCATTTT.

This chain joins TRBV24-1 and TRBJ2-3; TRBD1 matches at 7 bases. V dropped 10 bases and J dropped 3; count of bases not matched to a gene: 6. This CDR3 spans 13 amino acids. Per germline, CDR1 KGHDR and CDR2 SFDVKD. CDR3 residues: CATDKTGTDTQYF. DNA for the CDR3: TGTGCCACAGACAAGACAGGGACAGATACGCAGTATTTT.

The CDR3 loop reads CASSSQTGGYYNEQFF. The CDR3 coding sequence is TGTGCCAGCTCATCCCAGACAGGGGGCTACTACAATGAGCAGTTCTTC. The chain is built from TRBV18 and TRBJ2-1; the match to TRBD1 covers 10 bases. Germline assignment: CDR1 KGHSH and CDR2 LQKENI. This CDR3 comprises 16 residues. Unmatched junction bases numbered 7, after V lost 5 bases and J lost 3 bases.

This chain connects TRBV19 to TRBJ2-3, with 9 bases identical to TRBD1. Germline V gene data show CDR1 as LNHDA and CDR2 as SQIVND (reference sequence). The CDR3 length is 17 residues. J lost 3 bases, V lost 4 bases, and 11 bases had no gene match. CDR3 nucleotide sequence: TGTGCCAGTAGTAGGGACAGGGCCCTGGGGCGGACAGATACGCAGTATTTT. This gives the protein CASSRDRALGRTDTQYF.

This clone was seen only once. The J gene is TRBJ2-7, the V gene TRBV7-2; the D is unclear. V lost 3 bases, J lost 2 bases, and 20 bases lay in between. The CDR3 length is 17 residues. Germline V gives CDR1 SGHTA, CDR2 FQGNSA. The CDR3 sequence is CASSLFQGGLRAYEQYF. In DNA, the CDR3 is TGTGCCAGCAGCTTGTTTCAAGGCGGTTTACGCGCCTACGAGCAGTACTTC.

Turning to this clone: The identical CDR3 is also encoded by other nucleotide sequences in the sample. This chain connects TRBV4-3 to TRBJ1-5; D is unclear. V was pared by 0 bases and J by 2 bases, with 8 bases between. This CDR3 has 15 amino acids. Germline V gene data show CDR1 as LGHNA and CDR2 as YSLEER. CDR3 in DNA: TGCGCCAGCAGCCAAGATGGCGGGGGCAATCAGCCCCAGCATTTT. Protein sequence: CASSQDGGGNQPQHF.

The chain couples TRBV5-6 to TRBJ2-3; 7 bases map to TRBD2. Per the germline V gene, CDR1 is SGHDT and CDR2 is YYEEEE. With 3 bases clipped from V and 2 bases from J, the junction kept 3 bases outside the gene matches. CDR3 length: 14 amino acids. The CDR3 spells CASSWGTTTDTQYF. For the CDR3, the DNA is TGTGCCAGCAGCTGGGGGACTACCACAGATACGCAGTATTTT.

The V call is TRBV10-3, the J call TRBJ2-1; D is uncertain. The V and J ends lost 10 bases and 2 bases respectively, with 6 bases between them. CDR1 and CDR2 (germline): ENHRY, SYGVKD. CDR3 length: 11 amino acids. This CDR3 reads CATLAYNEQFF. The CDR3 bases are TGTGCCACACTTGCCTACAATGAGCAGTTCTTC.

This chain joins TRBV5-6 and TRBJ2-1; TRBD2 might be the D (7 bases). CDR1 is SGHDT, CDR2 YYEEEE, per germline. The length of the CDR3 is 15 residues. The germline V and J ends were trimmed by 0 bases and 9 bases, with 16 bases remaining between them. Here the CDR3 reads CASSLVYGGAGEQFF. DNA of the CDR3: TGTGCCAGCAGCTTGGTGTATGGGGGGGCTGGTGAGCAGTTCTTC. Drawing the rest from reference TRBV5-6 and TRBJ2-1, the complete variable domain is DAGVTQSPTHLIKTRGQQVTLRCSPKSGHDTVSWYQQALGQGPQFIFQYYEEEERQRGNFPDRFSGHQFPNYSSELNVNALLLGDSALYLCASSLVYGGAGEQFFGPGTRLTVL.

CDR3 region: CASSPWTGTADTQYF. The DNA of the CDR3 is TGTGCCAGCAGCCCATGGACAGGGACTGCAGATACGCAGTATTTT. This sequence joins TRBV11-2 and TRBJ2-3; 8 bases line up with TRBD1. This CDR3 spans 15 amino acids. Germline CDR1 SGHAT, CDR2 FQNNGV. V trimming: 5 bases; J trimming: 4 bases; junction bases outside the gene matches: 8.

This clone came up a few times. The genes are TRBV19 and TRBJ2-2; D is perhaps TRBD2 (5 bases). Germline V lookup: CDR1 LNHDA, CDR2 SQIVND (reference sequence). V lost 4 bases, J lost 5 bases, and 11 bases lay in between. The CDR3 is 14 amino acids. In DNA, the CDR3 is TGTGCCAGTAGTAGGCAGATAGCGACCGGGGAGCTGTTTTTT. It specifies CASSRQIATGELFF.